This T cell receptor (beta chain) came from a study of CD8+ T cells in alopecia areata. Study overall: For 6 to 18 months, tofacitinib was taken, and 6 months off drug followed.

There are a few counts of this clone. The antigen is not known. V lost 6 bases and J 6 bases, leaving 6 bases between the germline ends. From germline, CDR1 is MRHNA and CDR2 SNTAGT. The CDR3 spans 10 residues. Study-wide findings and caveats: Clonality exceeded that of normal scalp in lesional scalp, most notably in alopecia totalis/universalis.

Extracted RNA was reverse transcribed, and the resulting cDNA served as sequencing template. Assay: immunoSEQ multiplex PCR; the TCRdb copy retains only in-frame clones and omits some. The sample lists 200,000 to 250,000 clones, roughly two thirds occurring once. PBMC-derived CD4+ and CD8+ T cells were sorted. Sequences were derived from CD4+ T cells sorted from blood, sampled at week 0. This rearrangement joins TRBV6-4 to TRBJ2-7; no definite D call. The TCR originated in a human donor with alopecia areata. The DNA of the CDR3 is TGTGCCAGCAGGCCCTGCGAGCAGTACTTC. Its protein is CASRPCEQYF.